Described below is a single T cell receptor beta chain sequence and its context. Its matching antigen is unknown. This sample was included in a study of T cell repertoires in cytomegalovirus infection. Study findings and constraints: Within the response measured ex vivo, HLA-C-restricted CMV-specific TCR beta clonotypes were dominant.

In TCRdb, the reads were re-called with MiXCR into one record per CDR3 protein. The sample includes some 700,000 distinct CDR3 sequences, 35% seen only once; the top ten take roughly 2.8%. The length of the CDR3 is 16 residues. Per germline, CDR1 SGHRS and CDR2 YFSETQ. J was trimmed by 4 bases and V by 5 bases; bases with no gene match: 14. Specimen: PBMCs. The chain combines TRBV5-1 with TRBJ1-2; 7 positions agree with TRBD1. This receptor was taken from a human donor in good health (CMV status not recorded). Some clones in this sample may be carry-over from other donors' samples. This chain's CDR3 is CASRATGTELPYGYTF. CDR3 coding DNA: TGCGCCAGCAGGGCTACCGGGACAGAGCTTCCCTATGGCTACACCTTC.